These 6 T cell receptor beta chains came from one sample sequenced in a study of blood T cell repertoires in COVID-19. Method: immunoSEQ multiplex PCR; TCRdb's copy keeps in-frame clones and lacks some. Of 250,000 to 300,000 clones in the sample, around 83% were seen once. The sample was PBMCs or T cells enriched from blood (not recorded which). The source is a woman aged 45-60 years who had been exposed to COVID-19.

This clone showed up just once. The rearrangement joins TRBV5-1 to TRBJ1-1, with D unclear. CDR1 is SGHRS, CDR2 YFSETQ, per germline. Trimming shortened V by 4 bases and J by 8 bases, and 12 bases separated the two germline ends. This CDR3 has 12 residues. In DNA form, the CDR3 reads TGCGCCAGCAGCCTACCGGGGTTCGAAGCTTTCTTT. Encoded protein: CASSLPGFEAFF.

The chain couples TRBV27 to TRBJ2-6; D remains unclear. Trimming took 5 bases from V and 0 from J, leaving 5 bases between them. This CDR3 has 14 amino acids. Germline loops: CDR1 MNHEY, CDR2 SMNVEV (reference sequence). CDR3 nucleotides: TGTGCCAGCAGTCCTTTCTCTGGGGCCAACGTCCTGACTTTC. It translates to CASSPFSGANVLTF.

The genes are TRBV24-1 and TRBJ1-1; D perhaps matches TRBD1 (5 bases). The CDR3 runs to 14 residues. Germline V lookup: CDR1 KGHDR, CDR2 SFDVKD. Trimming removed 0 bases from V and 4 bases from J, with 8 bases in between. This CDR3 is CATSDLFQGTEAFF. Here the CDR3 DNA reads TGTGCCACCAGTGATTTGTTCCAGGGCACTGAAGCTTTCTTT.

J is TRBJ2-7 and V is TRBV9; D possibly corresponds to TRBD1 (6 bases). The CDR3 has 15 residues. Trimming removed 0 bases at V and 2 bases at J, with 12 bases between. CDR1 and CDR2 (germline): SGDLS, YYNGEE. This CDR3 is CASSVAGQGPYEQYF. For the CDR3, the DNA is TGTGCCAGCAGCGTAGCCGGGCAGGGGCCCTACGAGCAGTACTTC.

This sequence joins TRBV5-4 and TRBJ2-7; D may be TRBD1 (6 bases). Trimming took off 0 bases at V and 6 bases at J, with 13 bases between the two ends. Germline V gene sequence: CDR1 SGHNT, CDR2 YYREEE (reference sequence). This CDR3 has 14 amino acids. Here the CDR3 reads CASSLGGQTLEQYF. The DNA for the CDR3 is TGTGCCAGCAGCTTGGGGGGGCAGACTCTCGAGCAGTACTTC.

This clone was observed a handful of times. The rearrangement uses TRBV5-4 and TRBJ1-4; 7 positions match TRBD1. Germline CDR1 and CDR2: SGHNT and YYREEE (reference sequence). The J segment lost 5 bases and the V segment lost 0 bases, leaving 4 bases of the junction unmatched. The CDR3 spans 15 residues. The CDR3 loop reads CASSLGRGRNEKLFF. The CDR3 DNA sequence: TGTGCCAGCAGCTTGGGAAGGGGGCGAAATGAAAAACTGTTTTTT.